This is a list of T cell receptor beta chains from one sample in a study of Ad26.COV2.S vaccination and SARS-CoV-2 variants. Clones were sequenced by immunoSEQ multiplex PCR, and TCRdb holds only the in-frame ones, with some missing. The data hold approximately 410,000 clones, with roughly 90% observed a single time. The sample here was peripheral blood, taken in a trial of Ad26.COV2.S vaccine versus placebo. All receptors derive from a person aged 18-65 years who received the Ad26.COV2.S COVID-19 vaccine or a placebo. CDR3s leave out the opening cysteine and the closing phenylalanine or tryptophan. The D gene is left open where the match is weak.

d_gene: NA
len: 12
v_gene: TRBV5-5
CDR3aa: ASSPDDGIYGYT

d_gene: NA
len: 11
v_gene: TRBV6-1
CDR3aa: ASSDRDDYGYT

d_gene: TRBD1
len: 13
v_gene: TRBV6-2/TRBV6-3
CDR3aa: ASSSPGQRNYGYT

d_gene: NA
len: 12
v_gene: TRBV5-4
CDR3aa: ASSLEVGSEKLF

d_gene: NA
len: 9
v_gene: TRBV11-2
CDR3aa: ASSSGPILH

d_gene: TRBD1
len: 13
v_gene: TRBV25-1
CDR3aa: ASSEIRTGRYEQY

d_gene: NA
len: 13
v_gene: TRBV4-1
CDR3aa: ASSQSTGRYQPQH

d_gene: TRBD2
len: 12
v_gene: TRBV27
CDR3aa: ASSAGTRGYEQY

d_gene: NA
len: 14
v_gene: TRBV5-6
CDR3aa: ASSLVSGTLNYGYT

d_gene: TRBD2
len: 13
v_gene: TRBV4-3
CDR3aa: ASSPGRGGYNEQF

d_gene: NA
len: 13
v_gene: TRBV4-2
CDR3aa: ASSRPTGGGQKAF

d_gene: TRBD2
len: 12
v_gene: TRBV2
CDR3aa: ASRDGTSFNEQY

d_gene: TRBD1
len: 14
v_gene: TRBV28
CDR3aa: ASSVRLQGFYNEQF

d_gene: TRBD1
len: 12
v_gene: TRBV6-2/TRBV6-3
CDR3aa: ASRPTGGNQPQH

d_gene: NA
len: 12
v_gene: TRBV5-4
CDR3aa: ASSLAQGWGTQY

d_gene: NA
len: 12
v_gene: TRBV4-3
CDR3aa: ASSQDSNTGELF

d_gene: NA
len: 12
v_gene: TRBV6-5
CDR3aa: ASSYSRARNEQF

d_gene: NA
len: 11
v_gene: TRBV28
CDR3aa: ASSSQGFSGYT

d_gene: NA
len: 13
v_gene: TRBV6-5
CDR3aa: ASSYSGTNTGELF

d_gene: NA
len: 14
v_gene: TRBV5-1
CDR3aa: ASSFARTKINYGYT

d_gene: TRBD1
len: 13
v_gene: TRBV4-1
CDR3aa: ASSQDRGRGQPQH

d_gene: NA
len: 15
v_gene: TRBV9
CDR3aa: ASSQKSPSPPYNEQF

d_gene: NA
len: 13
v_gene: TRBV5-5
CDR3aa: ASSLEYRATYEQY

d_gene: NA
len: 11
v_gene: TRBV7-2
CDR3aa: ASSQTAGETQY

d_gene: NA
len: 11
v_gene: TRBV19
CDR3aa: ASRMGVHQPQH

d_gene: NA
len: 13
v_gene: TRBV6-2/TRBV6-3
CDR3aa: ASSYQGGQDSPLH

d_gene: NA
len: 12
v_gene: TRBV11-2
CDR3aa: ASSVTTGNEKLF

d_gene: NA
len: 11
v_gene: TRBV3-1/TRBV3-2
CDR3aa: ASSQLGDETQY

d_gene: NA
len: 12
v_gene: TRBV4-3
CDR3aa: ASSQVPRTYGYT

d_gene: TRBD2
len: 14
v_gene: TRBV4-2
CDR3aa: ASSQERLAGQETQY

d_gene: NA
len: 13
v_gene: TRBV9
CDR3aa: ASSVEGHKDQPQH

d_gene: TRBD1
len: 12
v_gene: TRBV5-4
CDR3aa: ASSAGTGSYEQY

d_gene: NA
len: 11
v_gene: TRBV7-9
CDR3aa: ASSLQLNEKLF

d_gene: NA
len: 10
v_gene: TRBV20-1
CDR3aa: SASGAGTEAF

d_gene: NA
len: 17
v_gene: TRBV12-2
CDR3aa: ASRPRDLEAYYSNQPQH

d_gene: NA
len: 10
v_gene: TRBV5-1
CDR3aa: ASSARDTDYT

d_gene: NA
len: 14
v_gene: TRBV15
CDR3aa: ATSRGPAANTGELF

d_gene: TRBD2
len: 14
v_gene: TRBV6-1
CDR3aa: ASSGPGEGHSYEQY

d_gene: NA
len: 15
v_gene: TRBV4-1
CDR3aa: ASSRTPLRAGTGELF

d_gene: NA
len: 11
v_gene: TRBV5-1
CDR3aa: ASSLDSAVEQF

d_gene: NA
len: 12
v_gene: TRBV4-2
CDR3aa: ASSQPPGANVLT

d_gene: NA
len: 13
v_gene: TRBV5-4
CDR3aa: ASRQTQPGANVLT

d_gene: TRBD1
len: 14
v_gene: TRBV5-1
CDR3aa: ASSYGAGGFFYEQY

d_gene: TRBD1
len: 11
v_gene: TRBV27
CDR3aa: ASSHGTDYGYT

d_gene: NA
len: 11
v_gene: TRBV4-3
CDR3aa: ASSQDTGNTIY

d_gene: NA
len: 11
v_gene: TRBV9
CDR3aa: ASSVDGEQTQY

d_gene: NA
len: 14
v_gene: TRBV4-3
CDR3aa: ASSQGAGFSNQPQH

d_gene: NA
len: 14
v_gene: TRBV5-6
CDR3aa: ASSLTTGGINEKLF

d_gene: NA
len: 11
v_gene: TRBV30
CDR3aa: AWGPGRVERAF